This passage covers 21 T cell receptor beta chains from one sample sequenced in a study of spatial heterogeneity in lung cancer (dated by TCRdb to the late 2010s). The time point tag for this specimen amounts to: blood at routine non-recurrence follow-up after resection. To prepare the library, 5' RACE was applied. Sequencing relied on a NextSeq 500. In TCRdb, the public reads were trimmed at Q25 with fastp and aligned with MiXCR, with productive beta chains retained. Here each entry gathers all rows of one CDR3 protein and keeps the most common genes and DNA. Recorded for this sample are 35,000 to 45,000 distinct CDR3 sequences; 6.5% to 9.5% of them occurred a single time. The ten largest clones represent 9.4% of the sample. The sequencing used PBMCs, collected at follow-up. Receptors were obtained from a male donor with early-stage non-small cell lung cancer.

The chain is built from TRBV19 and TRBJ2-5, with 8 nucleotides matching TRBD1. Germline V gives CDR1 LNHDA, CDR2 SQIVND (reference sequence). J was trimmed by 7 bases and V by 8 bases; bases with no gene match: 6. This CDR3 spans 12 amino acids. CDR3 DNA sequence: TGTGCCAGTGGCAGGGGGCAGGGGACCCAGTACTTC. Translation: CASGRGQGTQYF.

The V and J genes are TRBV19 and TRBJ1-6, with 7 bases lining up with TRBD1. V was pared by 6 bases and J by 0 bases, with 11 bases of the junction left unmatched. Germline V gene lookup returns CDR1 LNHDA and CDR2 SQIVND (reference sequence). The CDR3 covers 18 residues. CDR3 loop: CASRLQPGQSSYNSPLHF. The CDR3 coding sequence is TGTGCCAGTAGGCTCCAACCGGGACAGAGCTCCTATAATTCACCCCTCCACTTT.

This clonotype was picked up many times. J is TRBJ2-5 and V is TRBV11-2, with a possible D match to TRBD1 (5 bases). Germline CDR1 is SGHAT and CDR2 is FQNNGV. The CDR3 has 15 amino acids. V was shortened by 1 base and J by 5 bases, with 14 bases between the two germline ends. CDR3 protein: CASSLVGSPGETQYF. The CDR3 DNA sequence: TGTGCCAGCAGCTTAGTGGGGTCACCAGGGGAGACCCAGTACTTC.

This clonotype was seen at least ten times. This chain uses TRBV20-1 with TRBJ2-7; 8 positions agree with TRBD2. Germline V CDR1 and CDR2: DFQATT, SNEGSKA (reference sequence). V trimming: 2 bases; J trimming: 4 bases; junction bases outside the gene matches: 16. The CDR3 has 17 residues. The CDR3 bases are TGCAGTGCTAGATCCCCCTCCGCCCAGCGGGGGAGTTACGAGCAGTACTTC. Its protein is CSARSPSAQRGSYEQYF.

The sample holds many counts of this clonotype. This sequence joins TRBV3-1 and TRBJ1-1, with TRBD1 matching 9 bases. Germline trimming cut 0 bases from V and 11 bases from J; bases unmatched to any gene: 7. The CDR3 is 14 amino acids. The germline V gene encodes CDR1 LGHDT and CDR2 YNNKEL (reference sequence). CDR3: CASSQDHGTGWAFF. Written as DNA, the CDR3 is TGTGCCAGCAGCCAAGATCATGGGACAGGGTGGGCTTTCTTT.

This clonotype has more than one count but fewer than ten. The V gene is TRBV10-3, the J gene TRBJ1-2; D may be TRBD1 (5 bases). The V gene's germline CDR1 is ENHRY and CDR2 SYGVKD. The V end was cut by 0 bases, the J end by 9 bases, with 14 bases between. This CDR3 has 14 amino acids. CDR3 in amino acids: CAISESVGDRSYTF. CDR3 coding DNA: TGTGCCATCAGTGAGTCGGTGGGTGACAGAAGCTACACCTTC.

This clonotype was seen more than once but under ten times. A read error may produce the germline difference seen at one junction end. V is TRBV10-3 and J is TRBJ2-1; D might be TRBD2 (5 bases). Germline CDR1 reads ENHRY; CDR2 reads SYGVKD. The CDR3 has 15 residues. The CDR3 sequence: CVISEGTRSYNEQFF. CDR3 nucleotides: TGTGTCATCAGTGAGGGCACAAGATCCTACAATGAGCAGTTCTTC.

This clonotype came up a few times. The V call is TRBV6-1, the J call TRBJ1-6, with D perhaps TRBD1 (6 bases). Germline V gene lookup returns CDR1 MNHNS and CDR2 SASEGT. Trimming stripped 4 bases from V and 4 bases from J, with 20 bases between. CDR3 length equals 18 residues. CDR3 residues: CASSGATGKTAYNSPLHF. The CDR3 nucleotides are TGTGCCAGCAGTGGGGCAACAGGGAAAACAGCGTATAATTCACCCCTCCACTTT.

Ten or more counts support this clonotype. V gene TRBV27 combines with J gene TRBJ1-5; D unclear. Germline lookup yields CDR1 MNHEY and CDR2 SMNVEV (reference sequence). There are 17 residues in the CDR3. V dropped 2 bases and J dropped 2 bases, with 16 bases sitting between them. This chain's CDR3 is CASSLNPSGGGNQPQHF. The DNA for the CDR3 is TGTGCCAGCAGTTTAAACCCCAGCGGTGGGGGCAATCAGCCCCAGCATTTT.

This clonotype occurred many times. V and J are TRBV5-4 and TRBJ2-1; 11 nucleotides agree with TRBD2. Germline V gene lookup returns CDR1 SGHNT and CDR2 YYREEE (reference sequence). With 2 bases clipped from V and 9 bases from J, the junction kept 4 bases outside the gene matches. The CDR3 contains 14 residues. In nucleotides, the CDR3 is TGTGCCAGCAGCTTTAGCGGGGGGGCCGCTGAGCAGTTCTTC. Translated, it gives CASSFSGGAAEQFF.

Many counts were recorded for this clonotype. The genes are TRBV7-6 and TRBJ1-1; D uncertain. There are 13 residues in the CDR3. Germline loops: CDR1 SGHVS, CDR2 FNYEAQ. The V gene lost 0 bases and the J gene lost 3 bases, with 5 bases spanning the gap. CDR3 amino acids: CASSLALDTEAFF. For the CDR3, the DNA is TGTGCCAGCAGCTTAGCGCTAGACACTGAAGCTTTCTTT.

This clonotype was observed a handful of times. The chain recombines TRBV29-1 with TRBJ1-6; 9 bases align to TRBD1. The germline V gene has CDR1 SQVTM and CDR2 ANQGSEA. Unmatched junction bases numbered 6, after V lost 7 bases and J lost 8 bases. CDR3 length: 13 amino acids. The CDR3 protein is CSARTGEDSPLHF. The CDR3 nucleotides read TGCAGCGCCCGGACAGGGGAGGATTCACCCCTCCACTTT.

The sample holds many counts of this clonotype. The rearrangement uses TRBV5-1 and TRBJ2-1; weak D call: TRBD1 (6 bases). CDR3 length equals 13 residues. The germline V and J ends were trimmed by 5 bases and 3 bases, with 9 bases remaining between them. Germline CDR1 is SGHRS and CDR2 is YFSETQ. The CDR3 spells CASRETGYNEQFF. The DNA of the CDR3 is TGCGCCAGCAGGGAGACAGGCTACAATGAGCAGTTCTTC.

This clonotype was seen at least ten times. This rearrangement joins TRBV6-6 to TRBJ1-4; D gene uncertain. The CDR3 totals 15 residues. V gave up 0 bases and J gave up 4 bases, with 9 bases separating them. CDR1 and CDR2 (germline): MNHNY, SVGAGI (reference sequence). Written as DNA, the CDR3 is TGTGCCAGCAGTTACTCCGGCAGGAATAATGAAAAACTGTTTTTT. The encoded protein is CASSYSGRNNEKLFF.

This clonotype was observed many times. The V gene is TRBV6-1, the J gene TRBJ1-2; 7 nucleotides agree with TRBD1. After removal of 3 bases from V and 4 bases from J, the junction contained 5 bases not matched to a gene. There are 14 residues in the CDR3. The germline V gene encodes CDR1 MNHNS and CDR2 SASEGT. CDR3 bases: TGTGCCAGCAGTGAGGCCGGACAGGTCTATGGCTACACCTTC. Its protein product is CASSEAGQVYGYTF.

In this sample, this clonotype turned up many times. The gene calls are TRBV3-1 and TRBJ1-2; D is unclear. V was clipped by 7 bases and J by 2 bases, with 14 bases between them. Per the germline V gene, CDR1 is LGHDT and CDR2 is YNNKEL (reference sequence). The CDR3 spans 14 residues. The CDR3 DNA follows: TGTGCCAGCACCCTCGCCACGGGAAACTATGGCTACACCTTC. Protein sequence: CASTLATGNYGYTF.

In regard to this clonotype: A single base separates this from a much larger clone, so it may be a read error. The chain is built from TRBV7-9 and TRBJ2-7; weak D call: TRBD1 (6 bases). The CDR3 has 14 residues. CDR1 and CDR2 (germline): SEHNR, FQNEAQ (reference sequence). The CDR3 is CASSASGTLDERYF. DNA for the CDR3: TGTGCCAGCAGCGCCTCCGGGACACTGGACGAGCGGTACTTC.

This clonotype was detected ten times or more. The V and J genes are TRBV5-5 and TRBJ2-5; D is unresolved. The V and J ends lost 2 bases and 1 base respectively, with 15 bases between them. The germline gives CDR1 SGHKS, CDR2 YYEKEE (reference sequence). The CDR3 runs 16 residues. This CDR3 is CASSLAPPSFQETQYF. The CDR3 DNA reads as TGTGCCAGCAGCTTAGCGCCGCCCAGTTTCCAAGAGACCCAGTACTTC.

This clonotype was seen ten or more times. CDR3 in DNA: TGTGCCTGGGAGTTGGCAGGGGGCAGGAATTCACCCCTCCACTTT. It yields the protein CAWELAGGRNSPLHF. V is TRBV30 and J is TRBJ1-6; 8 bases map to TRBD1. CDR1 is GTSNPN and CDR2 is SVGIG in the germline V gene (reference sequence). The J segment lost 7 bases and the V segment lost 5 bases, leaving 10 bases of the junction unmatched. The CDR3 spans 15 residues.

This clonotype has at least ten counts. This chain uses TRBV7-9 with TRBJ2-6; possibly TRBD1 for D (6 bases). The germline V gene encodes CDR1 SEHNR and CDR2 FQNEAQ (reference sequence). The CDR3 runs to 16 residues. V shed 2 bases and J shed 0 bases, with 8 bases lying between them. CDR3 loop: CASSLIGGSGANVLTF. CDR3 DNA: TGTGCCAGCAGCTTAATAGGGGGCTCTGGGGCCAACGTCCTGACTTTC.

The gene calls are TRBV12-3 or TRBV12-4 and TRBJ2-3; the D is unclear. Trimming cost V 3 bases and J 4 bases, with 11 bases left between them. The CDR3 extends over 14 amino acids. In nucleotides, the CDR3 is TGTGCCAGCAGTTTCGCTCAGGCGGCAGATACGCAGTATTTT. Amino acids: CASSFAQAADTQYF.